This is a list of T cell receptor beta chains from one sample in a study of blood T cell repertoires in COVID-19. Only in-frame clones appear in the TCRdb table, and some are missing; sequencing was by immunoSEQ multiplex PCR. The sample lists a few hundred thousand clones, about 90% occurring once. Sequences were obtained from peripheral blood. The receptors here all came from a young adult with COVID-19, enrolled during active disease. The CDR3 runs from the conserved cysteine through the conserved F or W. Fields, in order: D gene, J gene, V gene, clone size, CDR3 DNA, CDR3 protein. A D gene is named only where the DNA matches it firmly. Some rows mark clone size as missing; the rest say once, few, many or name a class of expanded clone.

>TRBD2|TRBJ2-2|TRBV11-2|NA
TGTGCCAGCAGCTCCTGGACTAGCGGGAGGACCGGGGAGCTGTTTTTT
CASSSWTSGRTGELFF
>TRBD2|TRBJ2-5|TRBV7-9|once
TGTGCCAGCAGCTTAGTTGCGGGAGCGGGAGAGACCCAGTACTTC
CASSLVAGAGETQYF
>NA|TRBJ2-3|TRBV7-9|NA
TGTGCCAGCAGCCTCCTAGGGGCGAGGGGGGGGACAGATACGCAGTATTTT
CASSLLGARGGTDTQYF
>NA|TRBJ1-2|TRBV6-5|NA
TGTGCCAGCAAGACTAGACGCCGGGACTATGGCTACACCTTC
CASKTRRRDYGYTF
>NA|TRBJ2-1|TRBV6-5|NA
TGTGCCAGCAGTTACCTCAATGAGCAGTTCTTC
CASSYLNEQFF
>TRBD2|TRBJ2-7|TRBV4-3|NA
TGCGCCAGCAGCCCTAGCGGGTCTACCTACGAGCAGTACTTC
CASSPSGSTYEQYF
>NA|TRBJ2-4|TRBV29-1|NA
TGCAGCGCCAAAACAGGGATGGACATTCAGTACTTC
CSAKTGMDIQYF
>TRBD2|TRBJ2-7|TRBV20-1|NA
TGCAGTGCTAGTTATAGCGGGAGGCCTTCCTACGAGCAGTACTTC
CSASYSGRPSYEQYF
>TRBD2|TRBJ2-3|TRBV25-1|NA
TGTGCCAGCAGACGGGAGGTCACAGATACGCAGTATTTT
CASRREVTDTQYF
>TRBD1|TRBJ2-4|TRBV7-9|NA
TGTGCCAGCAGCTCTCCGGGACAGGATATCACCAAAAACATTCAGTACTTC
CASSSPGQDITKNIQYF
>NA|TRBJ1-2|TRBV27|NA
TGTGCCAGCAGTCCAGGGGTAGCTAACTATGGCTACACCTTC
CASSPGVANYGYTF
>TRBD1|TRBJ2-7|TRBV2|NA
TGTGCCAGCAGCGCGGACAGGGGAAACTACGAGCAGTACTTC
CASSADRGNYEQYF
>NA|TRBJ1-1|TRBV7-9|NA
TGTGCCAGCAGCCCAAGTCTAGGTGACACTGAAGCTTTCTTT
CASSPSLGDTEAFF
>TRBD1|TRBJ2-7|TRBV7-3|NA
TGTGCCAGCAGCTTACTCCCGGGACAGGTTTACGAGCAGTACTTC
CASSLLPGQVYEQYF
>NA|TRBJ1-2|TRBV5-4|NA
TGTGCCAGCAGCTCCCCCGTTACAGATGGCTACACCTTC
CASSSPVTDGYTF
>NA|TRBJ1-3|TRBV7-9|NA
TGTGCCAGCAGCGAAGACTGGAGCTCTGGAAACACCATATATTTT
CASSEDWSSGNTIYF
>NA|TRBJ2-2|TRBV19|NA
TGTGCCAGTAGTATGCCCGTTGGATGGCAGGGAAACACCGGGGAGCTGTTTTTT
CASSMPVGWQGNTGELFF
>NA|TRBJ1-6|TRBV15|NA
TGTGCCACCAGTGAGGACAGCATCAATTCACCCCTCCACTTT
CATSEDSINSPLHF
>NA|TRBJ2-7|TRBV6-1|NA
TGTGCCAGCAGTGATTGGCAGGCCGACGTAAGCTTCGAGCAGTACTTC
CASSDWQADVSFEQYF
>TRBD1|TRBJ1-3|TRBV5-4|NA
TGTGCCAGCAGCGCGGGACAGGGGGGCTCTGGAAACACCATATATTTT
CASSAGQGGSGNTIYF
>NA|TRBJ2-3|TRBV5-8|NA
TGTGCCAGCAGCTTAGGTCTTTCCTCGGGGTACGATACGCAGTATTTT
CASSLGLSSGYDTQYF
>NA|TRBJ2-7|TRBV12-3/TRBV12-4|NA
TGTGCCAGCAGTTTTTCGCGGTCCGAGCAGTACTTC
CASSFSRSEQYF
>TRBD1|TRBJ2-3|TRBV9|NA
TGTGCCAGCAGCGGGACAGGGGATTTCACAGATACGCAGTATTTT
CASSGTGDFTDTQYF
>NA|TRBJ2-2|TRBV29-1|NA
TGCAGCGTTGAAGATAATGTCGGCACCGGGGAGCTGTTTTTT
CSVEDNVGTGELFF
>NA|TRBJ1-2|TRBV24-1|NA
TGTGCCACCAGTGGAGGTTCCTTTGGCTACACCTTC
CATSGGSFGYTF
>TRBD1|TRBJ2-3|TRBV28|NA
TGTGCCAGCAGCCCCAGGACAGGGGTAAACCGGGCCCCGGGCACAGATACGCAGTATTTT
CASSPRTGVNRAPGTDTQYF
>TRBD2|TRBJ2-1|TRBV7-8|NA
TGTGCCACCACCCTGGGACTAGCGGGAGTCGGTGAGCAGTTCTTC
CATTLGLAGVGEQFF
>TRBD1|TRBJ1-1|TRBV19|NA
TGTGCCAGTATCGGAGGGGGCGGTGGTGAAGCTTTCTTT
CASIGGGGGEAFF
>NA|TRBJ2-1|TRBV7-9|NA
TGTGCCAGCAGCTCGGGACTACCGGGGGCGAATGAGCAGTTCTTC
CASSSGLPGANEQFF
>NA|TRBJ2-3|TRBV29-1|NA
TGCAGCGCCGGACATTTACTCACAGATACGCAGTATTTT
CSAGHLLTDTQYF
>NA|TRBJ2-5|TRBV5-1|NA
TGCGCCAGCAGCCCCGAACAGGGCCGGGAGACCCAGTACTTC
CASSPEQGRETQYF
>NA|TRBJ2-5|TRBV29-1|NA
TGCAGCGTTGAAGATGGGGGGTTCGAGACCCAGTACTTC
CSVEDGGFETQYF
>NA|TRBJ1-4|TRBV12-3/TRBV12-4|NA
TGTGCCAGCAGTACCATCAAGGGAGGGAGACTGTTTTTT
CASSTIKGGRLFF
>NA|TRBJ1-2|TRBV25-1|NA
TGTGCCAGCAGTATAGGGGGAGCTAACTATGGCTACACCTTC
CASSIGGANYGYTF
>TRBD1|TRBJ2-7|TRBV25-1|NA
TGTGCCAGGCCCCCCGGGGACAGGGCTTACGAGCAGTACTTC
CARPPGDRAYEQYF
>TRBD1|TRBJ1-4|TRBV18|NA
TGTGCCAGCTCACGCCAGGGGGCGACTAATGAAAAACTGTTTTTT
CASSRQGATNEKLFF
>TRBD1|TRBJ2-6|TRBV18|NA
TGTGCCAGCTCACCGCCGGGACAGGGGAGTTCTGGGGCCAACGTCCTGACTTTC
CASSPPGQGSSGANVLTF
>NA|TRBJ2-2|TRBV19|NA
TGTGCCAGTGGACGCGGGACTGAGAACACCGGGGAGCTGTTTTTT
CASGRGTENTGELFF
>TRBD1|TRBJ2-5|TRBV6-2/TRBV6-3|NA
TGTGCCAGCAGTTCACTGGGACAGGCGAACCAAGAGACCCAGTACTTC
CASSSLGQANQETQYF